This section outlines one T cell receptor beta chain sequence together with its context. Antigen unknown. V lost 7 bases, J lost 2 bases, and 4 bases stayed unmatched. The CDR3 sequence is 15 residues long. Germline CDR1 and CDR2: SGDLS and YYNGEE. 13 Jbeta primers and 60 Vbeta primers were used for the PCR. Original analysis: Unique TCR beta chains numbered around 80 million in a later analysis, with some 9.9 million shared. Some clones are missing from TCRdb's copy, which holds only in-frame ones; the method was immunoSEQ multiplex PCR. V and J calls and clone size are those listed in that table; D and trimming were worked out from the DNA. Of some 180,000 clones in the sample, roughly 81% were seen once. This entry belongs to a study of cytomegalovirus exposure and HLA in healthy donors. Overall study findings and caveats: Reports credit the classifier with highly specific, highly sensitive diagnosis of cytomegalovirus status. It has been reported that TCR beta sequences accurately predicted the HLA-A and HLA-B alleles of most subjects. The records held CMV serostatus as the only immune exposure information.

This sequence originates from a man aged 25 to 40 in good health and CMV-seropositive. The source material was PBMCs. This rearrangement joins TRBV9 to TRBJ2-1, with TRBD2 identical over 12 bases. This CDR3 reads CASSLAGGPYNEQFF. The CDR3 DNA follows: TGTGCCAGCTCCCTAGCGGGAGGGCCCTACAATGAGCAGTTCTTC.